One and the same sample provided the 31 T cell receptor beta chains below, sequenced in a study of CD8 T cells in Susac syndrome. Reverse transcription used roughly 0.5 to 1 ug RNA and random hexamers. TCRdb ran MiXCR on the immunoSEQ multiplex PCR reads and lists one entry per CDR3 protein. The sample gives some 260,000 distinct CDR3 sequences, approximately 85% of which show up once; approximately 0.11% is in the top ten. The sample consisted of CD8+ T cells from PBMCs. Receptor source: a human donor with multiple sclerosis.

This clonotype was seen a single time. CDR3 sequence: CASTGERQDTGELFF. CDR3 DNA: TGTGCCAGCACTGGAGAGAGGCAGGACACCGGGGAGCTGTTTTTT. V and J are TRBV7-9 and TRBJ2-2, with no clear D. This CDR3 has 15 residues. V lost 7 bases and J lost 3, with 15 bases in between. Germline CDR1 SEHNR, CDR2 FQNEAQ (reference sequence).

V gene TRBV7-8 combines with J gene TRBJ2-1; D may be TRBD1 (5 bases). CDR3 size: 19 residues. The germline V gene encodes CDR1 SGHVS and CDR2 FQNEAQ. Trimming stripped 1 base from V and 0 bases from J, with 19 bases between. CDR3 nucleotides: TGTGCCAGCAGCTTAGGACGTGGCGTGGGGCGAAGCTCCTACAATGAGCAGTTCTTC. This translates into CASSLGRGVGRSSYNEQFF.

V and J are TRBV29-1 and TRBJ2-2; D gene ambiguous. This CDR3 is 12 amino acids long. Germline CDR1 reads SQVTM; CDR2 reads ANQGSEA. The DNA of the CDR3 is TGCTTGGCCGAGAAGAACACCGGGGAGCTGTTTTTT. This gives the protein CLAEKNTGELFF.

This clonotype was recorded only once. The chain carries TRBV9 and TRBJ1-1; tentatively, D is TRBD1 (6 bases). V was clipped by 0 bases and J by 5 bases, with 11 bases between them. Germline assignment: CDR1 SGDLS and CDR2 YYNGEE. The CDR3 runs 14 residues. CDR3 nucleotide sequence: TGTGCCAGCAGCGTAGCTGTAGGGGGAACTGAAGCTTTCTTT. The encoded protein is CASSVAVGGTEAFF.

This sequence joins TRBV5-1 and TRBJ2-5, with a weak D call TRBD1 (5 bases). The germline V and J ends were trimmed by 0 bases and 5 bases, with 14 bases remaining between them. The CDR3 sequence is 15 residues long. Germline V lookup: CDR1 SGHRS, CDR2 YFSETQ. CDR3 sequence: CASSLEGAIGETQYF. The CDR3 coding sequence is TGCGCCAGCAGCTTGGAAGGGGCCATTGGCGAGACCCAGTACTTC.

The chain combines TRBV12-3 or TRBV12-4 with TRBJ1-5; no clear D. CDR3 length: 13 amino acids. The V and J ends lost 6 bases and 2 bases respectively, with 8 bases between them. The CDR3 spells CASRAGRNQPQHF. Written as DNA, the CDR3 is TGTGCCAGCAGGGCAGGCCGCAATCAGCCCCAGCATTTT.

The V gene is TRBV19, the J gene TRBJ2-3, with unresolved D. The CDR3 spans 10 residues. Germline-derived CDR1 and CDR2 are LNHDA and SQIVND (reference sequence). V was clipped by 8 bases and J by 6 bases, with 6 bases between them. CDR3 coding DNA: TGTGCCAGTCTTGGGGATACGCAGTATTTT. It encodes CASLGDTQYF.

The V and J genes are TRBV2 and TRBJ2-2; D uncertain. Germline CDR1 and CDR2: SNHLY and FYNNEI. CDR3 size: 15 residues. The ends were cut back, 1 base at V and 9 bases at J, with 15 bases in the middle. Here the CDR3 DNA reads TGTGCCAGCAGTGAAGGATCAGGAGTTCTACGGGAGCTGTTTTTT. This codes for CASSEGSGVLRELFF.

This chain uses TRBV28 with TRBJ1-2; possible D gene TRBD1, 5 bases. Deletions cut 3 bases from V and 5 bases from J, with 16 bases between. The CDR3 contains 15 residues. From germline, CDR1 is MDHEN and CDR2 SYDVKM. The CDR3 DNA sequence: TGTGCCAGCAGTTTTGTAGGGGCGCATGGGTATGGCTACACCTTC. Translating it yields CASSFVGAHGYGYTF.

The chain is built from TRBV7-9 and TRBJ2-2; D gene unclear. The germline CDR1 and CDR2 sequences are SEHNR and FQNEAQ (reference sequence). CDR3 length: 14 amino acids. V was trimmed by 2 bases and J by 4 bases, leaving 8 bases between them. The DNA for the CDR3 is TGTGCCAGCAGCTTACCCGGAGTCACCGGGGAGCTGTTTTTT. Protein product: CASSLPGVTGELFF.

The rearrangement uses TRBV5-6 and TRBJ2-1; 7 bases align to TRBD2. The germline V gene encodes CDR1 SGHDT and CDR2 YYEEEE. With V trimmed by 4 bases and J by 4 bases, 5 bases remained unmatched. This CDR3 contains 14 residues. The CDR3 DNA reads TGTGCCAGCAGCGAACGGCGGGAGTACAATGAGCAGTTCTTC. Protein sequence: CASSERREYNEQFF.

The chain recombines TRBV10-1 with TRBJ1-1; 12 bases map to TRBD1. V lost 5 bases to trimming and J lost 3 bases; unmatched junction nucleotides: 13. Germline V gene sequence: CDR1 WNHNN, CDR2 SYGVQD (reference sequence). The CDR3 runs 18 residues. The DNA of the CDR3 is TGCGCCAGCAGTTTAAGAAGGGGGACAGGGGGCTTGGACACTGAAGCTTTCTTT. Protein sequence: CASSLRRGTGGLDTEAFF.

V and J are TRBV20-1 and TRBJ2-1; 7 nucleotides agree with TRBD2. V shed 6 bases and J 2 bases; nucleotides not matched to a gene: 10. Germline CDR1 DFQATT, CDR2 SNEGSKA (reference sequence). There are 15 residues in the CDR3. The CDR3 DNA reads as TGCAGTGCGGAGGACCCTAGCGGTCCCTACAATGAGCAGTTCTTC. Translation: CSAEDPSGPYNEQFF.

The chain recombines TRBV2 with TRBJ1-3; D remains ambiguous. The CDR3 extends over 11 amino acids. V was pared by 11 bases and J by 3 bases, with 8 bases between. CDR1 and CDR2 from the germline V gene are SNHLY and FYNNEI. Here the CDR3 DNA reads TGTGCCCGAGGGCTTGGAAACACCATATATTTT. Translated: CARGLGNTIYF.

V and J are TRBV12-3 or TRBV12-4 and TRBJ1-1; D not resolved. CDR3 size: 15 residues. Trimming took 1 base from V and 2 from J, leaving 11 bases between them. The CDR3 spells CASSLDRGSNTEAFF. The CDR3 bases are TGTGCCAGCAGTTTAGATCGGGGTTCTAACACTGAAGCTTTCTTT.

The chain combines TRBV7-3 with TRBJ1-2, with D possibly matching TRBD1 (5 bases). The CDR3 runs 15 residues. V was trimmed by 5 bases and J by 2 bases, leaving 15 bases between them. Germline V gene sequence: CDR1 SGHTA, CDR2 FQGTGA. CDR3 bases: TGTGCCAGCAGCCCCGCCGGGGGGTCAAACTATGGCTACACCTTC. It is translated as CASSPAGGSNYGYTF.

This clonotype was seen only a few times. The J gene is TRBJ2-6, the V gene TRBV5-4, with D uncertain. V was trimmed by 2 bases and J by 2 bases, leaving 8 bases between them. The CDR3 spans 15 residues. Germline values: CDR1 SGHNT, CDR2 YYREEE (reference sequence). The CDR3 DNA sequence: TGTGCCAGCAGCTTAACGGGCCCTGGGGCCAACGTCCTGACTTTC. It codes for CASSLTGPGANVLTF.

The V and J genes are TRBV6-5 and TRBJ2-7; TRBD1 matches at 9 bases. V dropped 2 bases and J dropped 4; count of bases not matched to a gene: 12. Looked up from germline, CDR1 is MNHEY and CDR2 is SVGAGI. The CDR3 runs 17 residues. The CDR3 loop reads CASSYPPLQGASYEQYF. CDR3 sequence (DNA): TGTGCCAGCAGTTACCCCCCCTTACAGGGGGCGAGTTACGAGCAGTACTTC.

The chain is built from TRBV20-1 and TRBJ1-1; weak D call: TRBD1 (5 bases). Germline V gene lookup returns CDR1 DFQATT and CDR2 SNEGSKA (reference sequence). Trimming stripped 6 bases from V and 0 bases from J, with 14 bases between. The CDR3 loop spans 14 amino acids. DNA for the CDR3: TGCAGTGCCAGGCCCAGGGCGATGAACACTGAAGCTTTCTTT. Translated: CSARPRAMNTEAFF.

The genes are TRBV3-1 and TRBJ2-1; tentative D call: TRBD2 (6 bases). The V and J ends lost 5 bases and 14 bases respectively, with 19 bases between them. This CDR3 is built from 13 residues. Per the germline V gene, CDR1 is LGHDT and CDR2 is YNNKEL (reference sequence). The CDR3 spells CASSSGLLPPEFF. The CDR3 nucleotides read TGTGCCAGCAGCTCGGGACTCCTCCCCCCTGAGTTCTTC.

This clonotype was observed a few times. The chain couples TRBV6-6 to TRBJ2-2, with a possible D match to TRBD1 (6 bases). CDR1 and CDR2 from the germline V gene are MNHNY and SVGAGI (reference sequence). The CDR3 sequence is 14 residues long. V lost 3 bases, J lost 5 bases, and 10 bases lay in between. CDR3 region: CASSYQQGTGELFF. In DNA form, the CDR3 reads TGTGCCAGCAGTTATCAACAGGGTACCGGGGAGCTGTTTTTT.

The CDR3 nucleotides are TGTGCCAGCAGCCCCCGACTCGGACAGGGGATAAATGAAAAACTGTTTTTT. This codes for CASSPRLGQGINEKLFF. The chain combines TRBV7-9 with TRBJ1-4; 9 bases map to TRBD1. The CDR3 covers 17 residues. The V gene's germline CDR1 is SEHNR and CDR2 FQNEAQ (reference sequence). Losses at the gene ends were 5 bases for V and 5 bases for J; bases not matched to a gene: 12.

The V and J genes are TRBV5-5 and TRBJ2-7, with D possibly being TRBD2 (6 bases). With 1 base removed from V and 3 bases from J, the gap between germline ends came to 14 bases. The CDR3 spans 15 residues. Germline CDR1 is SGHKS and CDR2 is YYEKEE (reference sequence). CDR3 in DNA: TGTGCCAGCAGCTTGAGTTCGGAGGGAAACTACGAGCAGTACTTC. Translation gives CASSLSSEGNYEQYF.

This sequence joins TRBV4-1 and TRBJ2-7; the match to TRBD2 covers 8 bases. J was trimmed by 0 bases and V by 1 base; bases with no gene match: 8. The CDR3 sequence is 17 residues long. Germline-derived CDR1 and CDR2 are MGHRA and YSYEKL. The CDR3 DNA reads as TGCGCCAGCAGCCAAGTACATCTAGCGGGCACCTCCTACGAGCAGTACTTC. Encoded protein: CASSQVHLAGTSYEQYF.

J is TRBJ1-1 and V is TRBV10-3; no reliable D call. From germline, CDR1 is ENHRY and CDR2 SYGVKD. V was clipped by 2 bases and J by 5 bases, with 12 bases between them. CDR3 length equals 14 residues. In DNA form, the CDR3 reads TGTGCCATCAGTGAGATGGCAGAACGGACTGAAGCTTTCTTT. Protein product: CAISEMAERTEAFF.

The V call is TRBV20-1, the J call TRBJ1-1; D unresolved. V dropped 4 bases and J dropped 3 bases, with 6 bases sitting between them. There are 11 residues in the CDR3. The germline V gene has CDR1 DFQATT and CDR2 SNEGSKA (reference sequence). The CDR3 region is CSANRDTEAFF. CDR3 DNA sequence: TGCAGTGCTAACCGGGACACTGAAGCTTTCTTT.

The genes are TRBV7-9 and TRBJ2-7, with 10 nucleotides matching TRBD1. Germline V CDR1 and CDR2: SEHNR, FQNEAQ (reference sequence). This CDR3 is 15 amino acids long. V dropped 5 bases and J dropped 2; count of bases not matched to a gene: 6. The CDR3 loop reads CASSPGQGVPYEQYF. DNA for the CDR3: TGTGCCAGCAGCCCCGGACAGGGGGTTCCCTACGAGCAGTACTTC.

This chain links TRBV27 with TRBJ2-3; tentative D call: TRBD2 (5 bases). The length of the CDR3 is 14 residues. V dropped 2 bases and J dropped 3 bases, with 9 bases sitting between them. Per the germline V gene, CDR1 is MNHEY and CDR2 is SMNVEV (reference sequence). CDR3 in amino acids: CASSLIAHTDTQYF. The CDR3 DNA sequence: TGTGCCAGCAGTTTAATAGCGCATACAGATACGCAGTATTTT.

This chain joins TRBV6-1 and TRBJ2-7; D is ambiguous. Per the germline V gene, CDR1 is MNHNS and CDR2 is SASEGT. The CDR3 sequence is 13 residues long. V dropped 10 bases and J dropped 5 bases, with 18 bases sitting between them. The DNA for the CDR3 is TGTGCCACACGGCCGCCAGCCGGCCACGAGCAGTACTTC. Translating it yields CATRPPAGHEQYF.

The chain carries TRBV29-1 and TRBJ2-1; 11 bases are a match to TRBD2. V was clipped by 7 bases and J by 10 bases; unmatched bases: 9. The germline V gene encodes CDR1 SQVTM and CDR2 ANQGSEA. The CDR3 contains 13 residues. CDR3: CSANSGRAGEQFF. CDR3 bases: TGCAGCGCCAATAGCGGGAGGGCGGGCGAGCAGTTCTTC.

V is TRBV7-8 and J is TRBJ2-3; 7 positions agree with TRBD2. Germline assignment: CDR1 SGHVS and CDR2 FQNEAQ. The CDR3 extends over 16 amino acids. Trimming took 8 bases from V and 4 from J; bases not matched to a gene: 15. In DNA, the CDR3 is TGTGCCAGCCTCTCGGGCAGCGGGATCTCTGCAGATACGCAGTATTTT. This sequence encodes CASLSGSGISADTQYF.